The rows below give T cell receptor beta chains drawn from one sample of a study of CD8+CD57+ T cells in acquired aplastic anemia. Each CDR3 protein is one row after TCRdb ran MiXCR on the reads. In the table there are over 200,000 distinct CDR3 sequences, roughly 55% of which are singletons. The specimen was sorted CD4+, CD8+, or CD8+CD57+ T cells (not recorded which) from PBMCs. The receptors derive from a human donor in good health. Both conserved end residues are part of each CDR3. The D gene is left open where the match is weak. Clone size appears in some rows only: once, few, many, or a class for an expanded clone.

D: -
size: many
V: TRBV5-6
J: TRBJ1-6
DNA: TGTGCCAGCAGCTCGGGATTTGGAGTGGGATCCTATAATTCACCCCTCCACTTT
CDR3: CASSSGFGVGSYNSPLHF

D: -
size: -
V: TRBV5-1
J: TRBJ1-3
DNA: TGCGCCAGCAGCAGAGACAGCGCTGGAAACACCATATATTTT
CDR3: CASSRDSAGNTIYF

D: -
size: once
V: TRBV12-3/TRBV12-4
J: TRBJ2-7
DNA: TGTGCCAGCAGTTCAGGGGTTGCCTACGAGCAGTACTTC
CDR3: CASSSGVAYEQYF

D: TRBD2
size: -
V: TRBV2
J: TRBJ2-5
DNA: TGTGCCAGCACTAGCGGGAGGGCCGGAGAGACCCAGTACTTC
CDR3: CASTSGRAGETQYF

D: -
size: -
V: TRBV7-6
J: TRBJ2-5
DNA: TGTGCCAGCAGCTTAAGGACAGTCCAAGAGACCCAGTACTTC
CDR3: CASSLRTVQETQYF

D: -
size: many
V: TRBV4-1
J: TRBJ2-7
DNA: TGCGCCAGCAGCCAGGGACGGTATACCACCTACGAGCAGTACTTC
CDR3: CASSQGRYTTYEQYF

D: -
size: few
V: TRBV20-1
J: TRBJ2-7
DNA: TGCAGTGCTAGAAGGGCAGGGTCCTACGAGCAGTACTTC
CDR3: CSARRAGSYEQYF

D: -
size: -
V: TRBV24-1
J: TRBJ2-5
DNA: TGTGCCACCTCTCTCGCAGAGACCCAGTACTTC
CDR3: CATSLAETQYF

D: -
size: -
V: TRBV7-3
J: TRBJ1-1
DNA: TGTGCCAGCAGCTTAATCGCAACGATGGAAACTGAAGCTTTCTTT
CDR3: CASSLIATMETEAFF

D: -
size: -
V: TRBV5-4
J: TRBJ2-5
DNA: TGTGCCAGCAGCCCGGACCCGCGCGGGGAAGAGACCCAGTACTTC
CDR3: CASSPDPRGEETQYF

D: TRBD1
size: few
V: TRBV12-3/TRBV12-4
J: TRBJ2-7
DNA: TGTGCCAGCACCACCCGGGACAGGGGATTCTACGAGCAGTACTTC
CDR3: CASTTRDRGFYEQYF

D: -
size: many
V: TRBV7-3
J: TRBJ2-1
DNA: TGTGCCAGCAGCCTCGATGGGGACAATGAGCAGTTCTTC
CDR3: CASSLDGDNEQFF

D: -
size: many
V: TRBV24-1
J: TRBJ2-1
DNA: TGTGCCACCAGTGATCCTAGCGAGGGGTACAATGAGCAGTTCTTC
CDR3: CATSDPSEGYNEQFF

D: -
size: many
V: TRBV18
J: TRBJ1-1
DNA: TGTGCCAGCTCACCGATGAACACTGAAGCTTTCTTT
CDR3: CASSPMNTEAFF

D: -
size: -
V: TRBV10-3
J: TRBJ1-6
DNA: TGTGCCATCAGCCCCGGGAGAGATAATTCACCCCTCCACTTT
CDR3: CAISPGRDNSPLHF

D: TRBD2
size: -
V: TRBV12-5
J: TRBJ2-2
DNA: TGTGCCAGCAGTTTATCGTCTCTAGCGGTAATCGGGGAGCTGTTTTTT
CDR3: CASSLSSLAVIGELFF

D: -
size: -
V: TRBV20-1
J: TRBJ2-7
DNA: TGCAGTGCTAGAAGCAGGGACCGTTACGAGCAGTACTTC
CDR3: CSARSRDRYEQYF

D: TRBD1
size: many
V: TRBV5-8
J: TRBJ2-5
DNA: TGTGCCAGCAGCTTGGCGACAGGGGGCCAAGAGACCCAGTACTTC
CDR3: CASSLATGGQETQYF

D: -
size: once
V: TRBV5-1
J: TRBJ2-7
DNA: TGCGCCAGCAGACCCAGCGACAGCCCCTACGAGCAGTACTTC
CDR3: CASRPSDSPYEQYF

D: -
size: -
V: TRBV14
J: TRBJ2-7
DNA: TGTGCCAGCAGCCAACGGACAGTCTACGAGCAGTACTTC
CDR3: CASSQRTVYEQYF

D: -
size: -
V: TRBV20-1
J: TRBJ2-3
DNA: TGCAGTGCTATCCTCGGAGGAGCAGATACGCAGTATTTC
CDR3: CSAILGGADTQYF

D: -
size: many
V: TRBV15
J: TRBJ2-7
DNA: TGTGCCACCAGCAGAGTACTACCCTACGAGCAGTACTTC
CDR3: CATSRVLPYEQYF

D: -
size: few
V: TRBV7-2
J: TRBJ2-1
DNA: TGTGCCAGCAGTTTGGTGGGGGGCTACAATGAGCAGTTCTTC
CDR3: CASSLVGGYNEQFF

D: TRBD1
size: many
V: TRBV7-9
J: TRBJ2-1
DNA: TGTGCCAGCAGCTCGGGGACAGGGAACAATGAGCAGTTCTTC
CDR3: CASSSGTGNNEQFF

D: -
size: -
V: TRBV2
J: TRBJ2-7
DNA: TGTGCCAGCAGCGAACCTTATACCTACGAGCAGTACTTC
CDR3: CASSEPYTYEQYF

D: -
size: -
V: TRBV24-1
J: TRBJ2-7
DNA: TGTGCCACCAGTGATTTGCGCGGGCACTCCCTCAGTGGTGGGTACGAGCAGTACTTC
CDR3: CATSDLRGHSLSGGYEQYF

D: TRBD1
size: -
V: TRBV12-3/TRBV12-4
J: TRBJ2-7
DNA: TGTGCCAGCAGTTTATCGGACAGGGGGCGTGTGCAGTACTTC
CDR3: CASSLSDRGRVQYF

D: -
size: -
V: TRBV7-2
J: TRBJ1-2
DNA: TGTGCCAGCAGCTTCGACAGCTATGGCTACACCTTC
CDR3: CASSFDSYGYTF

D: TRBD1
size: many
V: TRBV6-4
J: TRBJ2-1
DNA: TGTGCCAGCAGGAGGGACAGGGATCTGGGTGAGCAGTTCTTC
CDR3: CASRRDRDLGEQFF

D: -
size: -
V: TRBV7-2
J: TRBJ1-2
DNA: TGTGCCAGCAGCCCTTGGGCCCTATATGGCTACACCTTC
CDR3: CASSPWALYGYTF

D: -
size: -
V: TRBV5-1
J: TRBJ2-4
DNA: TGCGCCAGCAGCGGCTCAGGAAACATTCAGTACTTC
CDR3: CASSGSGNIQYF

D: -
size: -
V: TRBV5-1
J: TRBJ1-1
DNA: TGCGCCAGCAGCTTGGCCGGGGGCGGTGAAGCTTTCTTT
CDR3: CASSLAGGGEAFF

D: -
size: -
V: TRBV7-9
J: TRBJ2-5
DNA: TGTGCCAGCAGCCCCACCCGACTGGGGGGAGAGACCCAGTACTTC
CDR3: CASSPTRLGGETQYF

D: -
size: -
V: TRBV19
J: TRBJ2-1
DNA: TGTGCCAGTATCAGGTCCAGCGGCCACTACAATGAGCAGTTCTTC
CDR3: CASIRSSGHYNEQFF

D: TRBD2
size: many
V: TRBV5-8
J: TRBJ2-1
DNA: TGTGCCAGCACCGGGACTAGCGTCAATGAGCAGTTCTTC
CDR3: CASTGTSVNEQFF

D: -
size: -
V: TRBV10-3
J: TRBJ2-5
DNA: TGTGCCATCGGGACACCGGCCGGGGAGACCCAGTACTTC
CDR3: CAIGTPAGETQYF

D: -
size: many
V: TRBV4-1
J: TRBJ2-5
DNA: TGCGCCAGCAGCCGCCCAGGGGAAGAGACCCAGTACTTC
CDR3: CASSRPGEETQYF

D: -
size: many
V: TRBV9
J: TRBJ2-7
DNA: TGTGCCAGCAGCCCCCACGGGGACCTGACTTACGAGCAGTACTTC
CDR3: CASSPHGDLTYEQYF